The 21 T cell receptor beta chains below come from one sample, sequenced in a study of read filtering for tumor transcriptome and immune sequencing. Molecular barcoded adaptors covering alpha/delta and beta/gamma chains were used on roughly 400 ng RNA. MiXCR, run by TCRdb on the reads, gives a single entry per CDR3 protein. The sample has roughly 68,000 distinct CDR3 sequences; 11% to 15% are singletons. The sample comprised a population of CD138-negative cells sorted from bone marrow. These receptors were collected from a donor aged 40 or over with multiple myeloma.

This clonotype has a count of ten or more. This chain uses TRBV12-3 or TRBV12-4 with TRBJ2-5, with no clear D. V lost 4 bases and J 5 bases, leaving 5 bases between the germline ends. The CDR3 length is 11 residues. The DNA for the CDR3 is TGTGCCAGCAGTTCTCGCGAGACCCAGTACTTC. Its translation is CASSSRETQYF.

This clonotype was seen many times. The V and J genes are TRBV30 and TRBJ1-1; 12 bases align to TRBD1. Germline CDR1 is GTSNPN and CDR2 is SVGIG (reference sequence). Trimming removed 7 bases from V and 5 bases from J; junction bases left unmatched: 11. The CDR3 has 15 amino acids. The CDR3 bases are TGTGCCTATGACCGGGACAGGGGGCTTGGAACTGAAGCTTTCTTT. Translated, it gives CAYDRDRGLGTEAFF.

In its sample, this clonotype was seen many times. CDR3 amino acids: CASSQAGQKNTEAFF. As DNA, the CDR3 is TGCGCCAGCAGCCAAGCGGGACAGAAGAACACTGAAGCTTTCTTT. This sequence joins TRBV4-3 and TRBJ1-1, with TRBD1 matching over 7 bases. Germline CDR1 reads LGHNA; CDR2 reads YSLEER. Losses at the gene ends were 1 base for V and 1 base for J; bases not matched to a gene: 3. CDR3 size: 15 residues.

This clonotype has at least ten counts. V is TRBV20-1 and J is TRBJ2-1; TRBD2 matches 10 bases. Germline CDR1 and CDR2: DFQATT and SNEGSKA (reference sequence). Trimming cost V 3 bases and J 8 bases; bases outside gene matches: 7. The CDR3 sequence is 14 residues long. The DNA for the CDR3 is TGCAGTGCTAGGGCTAGCGGGAGCTGGGATGAGCAGTTCTTC. Protein product: CSARASGSWDEQFF.

There are many counts of this clonotype. V usage is TRBV4-1 and J usage is TRBJ2-6, with TRBD1 identical over 7 bases. Germline assignment: CDR1 MGHRA and CDR2 YSYEKL. Losses at the gene ends were 3 bases for V and 0 bases for J; bases not matched to a gene: 11. This CDR3 region has 19 residues. The CDR3 nucleotides are TGCGCCAGCAGCCACCGACAGGGCCTTATTTCCTCTGGGGCCAACGTCCTGACTTTC. Its protein is CASSHRQGLISSGANVLTF.

The chain uses TRBV6-5 and TRBJ2-5, with 8 bases lining up with TRBD1. Germline-derived CDR1 and CDR2 are MNHEY and SVGAGI. This CDR3 contains 15 residues. The ends lost 6 bases at V and 5 bases at J; junction bases unmatched: 11. In DNA form, the CDR3 reads TGTGCCAGCAGACGAACCGGGACAGGTTGGGAGACCCAGTACTTC. Its protein is CASRRTGTGWETQYF.

At least ten counts were recorded for this clonotype. This chain links TRBV15 with TRBJ2-3; D is unclear. Trimming took off 5 bases at V and 4 bases at J, with 10 bases between the two ends. Germline values: CDR1 LNHNV, CDR2 YYDKDF (reference sequence). This CDR3 spans 13 amino acids. The CDR3 is CATSQRQADTQYF. CDR3 nucleotide sequence: TGTGCCACCAGCCAAAGGCAGGCAGATACGCAGTATTTT.

This clonotype was counted at least ten times. This chain joins TRBV24-1 and TRBJ1-4, with TRBD1 matching over 7 bases. Germline CDR1 reads KGHDR; CDR2 reads SFDVKD. This CDR3 has 16 residues. J was trimmed by 8 bases and V by 3 bases; bases with no gene match: 11. CDR3 amino acids: CATSDPEGARGEKLFF. As DNA, the CDR3 is TGTGCCACCAGTGATCCCGAGGGGGCTCGAGGCGAAAAACTGTTTTTT.

This clonotype came up a few times. The chain joins TRBV10-1 to TRBJ2-7; 7 bases map to TRBD1. Germline V gene lookup returns CDR1 WNHNN and CDR2 SYGVQD (reference sequence). The CDR3 has 14 amino acids. Losses at the gene ends were 3 bases for V and 2 bases for J; bases not matched to a gene: 4. Here the CDR3 reads CASSDVTGAYEQYF. Here the CDR3 DNA reads TGCGCCAGCAGTGATGTAACAGGGGCCTACGAGCAGTACTTC.

The chain recombines TRBV27 with TRBJ2-1; 12 nucleotides agree with TRBD2. Trimming cost V 5 bases and J 5 bases; bases outside gene matches: 10. Per germline, CDR1 MNHEY and CDR2 SMNVEV (reference sequence). The CDR3 totals 17 residues. The CDR3 DNA sequence: TGTGCCAGCAGTGTTACTAGCGGGAGGACGTCTAACAATGAGCAGTTCTTC. Its translation: CASSVTSGRTSNNEQFF.

Details on this clonotype: One base separates it from a far larger clone, so it is likely a read error. The chain recombines TRBV7-9 with TRBJ2-1; 10 nucleotides line up with TRBD2. Germline lookup yields CDR1 SEHNR and CDR2 FQNEAQ (reference sequence). This CDR3 spans 15 amino acids. The CDR3 bases are TGTGCCAGCAGCTCCCCTAGCGGGAGACTCGATGAGCAGTCCTTC. Translating gives CASSSPSGRLDEQSF.

In this sample, this clonotype turned up many times. The rearrangement uses TRBV29-1 and TRBJ2-2; D tentatively fits TRBD1 or TRBD2 (5 bases each). Trimming pared 6 bases from V and 7 bases from J, leaving 18 bases between. Germline V gene data show CDR1 as SQVTM and CDR2 as ANQGSEA. The CDR3 consists of 14 residues. The CDR3 loop reads CSVASLGVVGELFF. In DNA form, the CDR3 reads TGCAGCGTCGCATCTCTGGGGGTCGTCGGGGAGCTGTTTTTT.

At least ten counts were recorded for this clonotype. This chain joins TRBV11-2 and TRBJ2-7; a possible D gene is TRBD1 (5 bases). Trimming removed 1 base from V and 7 bases from J, with 17 bases in between. Germline CDR1 SGHAT, CDR2 FQNNGV. The CDR3 totals 15 residues. Here the CDR3 DNA reads TGTGCCAGCAGCTTAGGAGAGTCAGGGCGTAGGGAGCAGTACTTC. It encodes CASSLGESGRREQYF.

The chain carries TRBV6-2 or TRBV6-3 and TRBJ1-1, with D possibly TRBD1 on 5 matching bases. Trimming cost V 6 bases and J 3 bases, with 11 bases left between them. The CDR3 covers 13 residues. Germline V gives CDR1 MNHEY, CDR2 SVGEGT. CDR3 region: CASRGPGYTEAFF. CDR3 nucleotides: TGTGCCAGCAGGGGGCCAGGGTACACTGAAGCTTTCTTT.

This clonotype was recorded only once. A read error may explain this, as a much larger clone is one base away. Likely a read error: the CDR3 ends without its conserved phenylalanine or tryptophan. The gene calls are TRBV29-1 and TRBJ2-3, with TRBD1 matching over 9 bases. V shed 4 bases, J shed 3 bases, and the junction held 8 bases outside the gene matches. The CDR3 contains 15 residues. The germline CDR1 and CDR2 sequences are SQVTM and ANQGSEA. This chain's CDR3 is CSVGARDRGTDTQYL. CDR3 DNA sequence: TGCAGCGTTGGCGCCCGAGACAGGGGGACAGATACGCAGTATCTT.

The chain combines TRBV12-3 or TRBV12-4 with TRBJ2-6; tentatively, D is TRBD1 (5 bases). V lost 6 bases and J lost 4, with 13 bases in between. This CDR3 is built from 15 residues. The CDR3 reads CASSITGNGANVLTF. As DNA, the CDR3 is TGTGCCAGCAGCATTACAGGCAACGGGGCCAACGTCCTGACTTTC.

A word on this clonotype: Since a much larger clone is just one base distant, this may be a read error. This rearrangement joins TRBV10-3 to TRBJ2-5; possibly TRBD2 for D (5 bases). Germline CDR1 is ENHRY and CDR2 is SYGVKD. This CDR3 comprises 13 residues. Deletions cut 5 bases from V and 3 bases from J, with 10 bases between. Here the CDR3 reads CAISLARKETQYF. The CDR3 DNA is TGTGCCATCAGTCTAGCCCGAAAAGAGACCCAGTACTTC.

This clonotype has a count of ten or more. The chain combines TRBV6-2 or TRBV6-3 with TRBJ1-1; D gene unclear. CDR1 is MNHEY and CDR2 is SVGEGT in the germline V gene. Trimming removed 2 bases at V and 6 bases at J, with 4 bases between. The CDR3 runs to 11 residues. CDR3 sequence: CASSYGSEAFF. The CDR3 DNA is TGTGCCAGCAGTTACGGCTCTGAAGCTTTCTTT.

In this sample, this clonotype turned up a few times. The chain recombines TRBV5-1 with TRBJ2-1, with TRBD2 matching 9 bases. The junction had 13 bases not matched to a gene; V was cut back by 4 bases and J by 8 bases. This CDR3 has 16 amino acids. In germline, CDR1 is SGHRS, CDR2 YFSETQ. CDR3 region: CASSPRGSGRIDEQFF. As DNA, the CDR3 is TGCGCCAGCAGCCCCCGGGGGAGCGGGAGGATCGATGAGCAGTTCTTC.

The rearrangement links TRBV11-2 to TRBJ2-1, with a weak D call TRBD1 (6 bases). V dropped 6 bases and J dropped 6 bases, with 6 bases sitting between them. Germline CDR1 and CDR2: SGHAT and FQNNGV. This CDR3 is 11 amino acids long. DNA of the CDR3: TGTGCCAGCAGGGACAGCAATGAGCAGTTCTTC. Amino acid sequence: CASRDSNEQFF.

This clonotype was seen repeatedly, ten times or more. The chain uses TRBV5-1 and TRBJ2-3, with D perhaps TRBD1 (5 bases). With 6 bases removed from V and 2 bases from J, the gap between germline ends came to 7 bases. Germline values: CDR1 SGHRS, CDR2 YFSETQ. This CDR3 is 12 amino acids long. CDR3 in amino acids: CASIGHTDTQYF. DNA of the CDR3: TGCGCCAGCATAGGACACACAGATACGCAGTATTTT.